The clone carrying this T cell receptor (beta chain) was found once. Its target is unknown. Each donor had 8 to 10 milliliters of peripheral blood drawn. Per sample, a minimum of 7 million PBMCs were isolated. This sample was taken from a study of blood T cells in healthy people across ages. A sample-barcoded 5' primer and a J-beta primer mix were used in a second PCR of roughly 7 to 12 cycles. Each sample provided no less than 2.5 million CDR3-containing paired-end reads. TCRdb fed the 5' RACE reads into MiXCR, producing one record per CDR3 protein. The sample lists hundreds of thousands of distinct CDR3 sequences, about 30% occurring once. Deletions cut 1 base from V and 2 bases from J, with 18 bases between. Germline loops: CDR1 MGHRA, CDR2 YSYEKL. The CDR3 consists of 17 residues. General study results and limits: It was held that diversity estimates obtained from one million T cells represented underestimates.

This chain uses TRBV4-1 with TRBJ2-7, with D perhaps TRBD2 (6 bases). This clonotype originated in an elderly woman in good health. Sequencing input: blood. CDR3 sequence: CASSQGPPEGRAYEQYF. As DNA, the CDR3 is TGCGCCAGCAGCCAAGGACCCCCGGAGGGCAGGGCCTACGAGCAGTACTTC.